Below, 7 T cell receptor beta chains from the same sample are listed, as sequenced in a study of vaccination and CD4 T cells after COVID-19. These receptors are not linked to any known antigen. The assay that was used to sequence DNA from cultured CD4+ T cells was the Oncomine TCR Beta short-read assay. TCRdb redid the calling of the PCR reads with MiXCR, one entry per CDR3 protein. The sample lists around 12,000 distinct CDR3 sequences, 76% seen once, with roughly a quarter in the top ten. Stated treatment: approximately 10-day PBMC culture with coronavirus spike peptide pools or control peptides (ViraFEST assay). Sequencing input: CD4+ T cells from blood, cultured in vitro. The receptors originated from a human donor who had recovered from COVID-19.

The chain joins TRBV12-5 to TRBJ1-1; tentatively, D is TRBD1 (6 bases). The V end lost 5 bases, the J end lost 5 bases, and 12 bases lay between the germline ends. Germline CDR1 and CDR2: LGHNT and FRNRAP. The CDR3 consists of 13 residues. The chain's CDR3 is CASGPGDTTEAFF. The CDR3 region has the DNA TGTGCTAGTGGTCCAGGGGATACAACTGAAGCTTTCTTT.

This clonotype was counted a few times. DNA of the CDR3: TGTGCCAGCAGCTTAACATCCCCGGGGGGCTACACCTTC. Amino acid sequence: CASSLTSPGGYTF. V and J are TRBV7-9 and TRBJ1-2; D uncertain. The CDR3 sequence is 13 residues long. Trimming removed 2 bases from V and 8 bases from J, with 12 bases in between. Germline CDR1 is SEHNR and CDR2 is FQNEAQ (reference sequence).

This chain links TRBV20-1 with TRBJ2-5; TRBD1 is a possible D gene (5 bases). V shed 0 bases and J shed 5 bases, with 16 bases lying between them. The germline CDR1 and CDR2 sequences are DFQATT and SNEGSKA (reference sequence). CDR3 length equals 15 residues. The CDR3 nucleotides are TGCAGTGCTAGAGATGCAGGGTCCGGTTGGGAGACCCAGTACTTC. Residues: CSARDAGSGWETQYF.

The V gene is TRBV28, the J gene TRBJ1-5; 8 nucleotides agree with TRBD1. CDR1 MDHEN and CDR2 SYDVKM come from the germline V gene. V shed 11 bases, J shed 5 bases, and the junction held 14 bases outside the gene matches. The length of the CDR3 is 15 residues. CDR3 DNA: TGTGCCGGACAGTCGCAGGGGGCGTTGGATCAGCCCCAGCATTTT. It codes for CAGQSQGALDQPQHF.

In DNA form, the CDR3 reads TGTGCCAGCAGTAGGGAGCGCGGCATTCAGTACTTC. Encoded protein: CASSRERGIQYF. The J gene is TRBJ2-4, the V gene TRBV11-3, with a weak D call TRBD2 (5 bases). From germline, CDR1 is SGHNT and CDR2 YENEEA. The CDR3 totals 12 residues. With 6 bases removed from V and 9 bases from J, the gap between germline ends came to 12 bases.

In this sample, this clonotype turned up a few times. The CDR3 nucleotides are TGCGCCAGCAGCCTCTCTCTGGGACAGGGGTCGACGGCTTTCTTT. As protein: CASSLSLGQGSTAFF. V and J are TRBV4-3 and TRBJ1-1; TRBD1 matches 10 bases. Germline lookup yields CDR1 LGHNA and CDR2 YSLEER. The CDR3 contains 15 residues. J gave up 11 bases and V 4 bases, and 13 bases lay outside the gene matches.

V and J are TRBV27 and TRBJ1-5, with D possibly TRBD1 on 6 matching bases. V was cut by 6 bases and J by 0 bases, with 12 bases left in between. The V gene's germline CDR1 is MNHEY and CDR2 SMNVEV (reference sequence). The CDR3 covers 15 residues. In nucleotides, the CDR3 is TGTGCCAGCAGGTCGGGACAAAATAGCAATCAGCCCCAGCATTTT. It yields the protein CASRSGQNSNQPQHF.